One and the same sample provided the 14 T cell receptor beta chains below, sequenced in a study of CD8+CD57+ T cells in acquired aplastic anemia. CDR3 and TCR beta VDJ profiling relied on genomic DNA as the template. Each CDR3 protein gets one entry after TCRdb re-called the reads with MiXCR. The sample records about 68,000 distinct CDR3 sequences, 45% to 60% being singletons. Sequencing was carried out using sorted CD4+, CD8+, or CD8+CD57+ T cells (not recorded which) from PBMCs. The source is a human donor in good health, serving as a control.

This clonotype was counted only a few times. The V call is TRBV29-1, the J call TRBJ2-7; possibly TRBD2 for D (6 bases). V was clipped by 4 bases and J by 0 bases, with 22 bases between them. Germline lookup yields CDR1 SQVTM and CDR2 ANQGSEA. The CDR3 extends over 17 amino acids. This CDR3 is CSVAEGRVDLFSYEQYF. As DNA, the CDR3 is TGCAGCGTTGCGGAGGGGAGAGTGGACCTCTTCTCCTACGAGCAGTACTTC.

The chain is built from TRBV19 and TRBJ1-1; 7 nucleotides agree with TRBD1. The CDR3 is 15 residues long. V shed 7 bases and J 3 bases; nucleotides not matched to a gene: 11. The germline V gene has CDR1 LNHDA and CDR2 SQIVND (reference sequence). The CDR3 nucleotides are TGTGCCAGTAATGGAGCGGGACAGTTCCACACTGAAGCTTTCTTT. This gives the protein CASNGAGQFHTEAFF.

This clonotype has a count of ten or more. This sequence joins TRBV27 and TRBJ2-7; TRBD2 is a possible D gene (6 bases). The V end was cut by 5 bases, the J end by 7 bases, with 21 bases between. Germline V CDR1 and CDR2: MNHEY, SMNVEV (reference sequence). This CDR3 spans 15 amino acids. CDR3 in DNA: TGTGCCAGCAGTCTGTCAGGGAGGAACCCGTTGGAGCAGTACTTC. Residues: CASSLSGRNPLEQYF.

In its sample, this clonotype was seen many times. The J gene is TRBJ1-2, the V gene TRBV30, with D possibly being TRBD1 (6 bases). This CDR3 is built from 14 residues. Trimming took off 7 bases at V and 4 bases at J, with 19 bases between the two ends. Looked up from germline, CDR1 is GTSNPN and CDR2 is SVGIG (reference sequence). The CDR3 here is CALDRDTESYGYTF. The CDR3 DNA is TGTGCCTTAGACCGGGACACCGAGAGCTATGGCTACACCTTC.

The chain combines TRBV5-4 with TRBJ1-2, with 10 bases lining up with TRBD1. The CDR3 is 13 amino acids. J gave up 3 bases and V 6 bases, and 2 bases lay outside the gene matches. CDR1 SGHNT and CDR2 YYREEE come from the germline V gene (reference sequence). The CDR3 nucleotides are TGTGCCAGCATAGGGACAGGGGACTATGGCTACACCTTC. This translates into CASIGTGDYGYTF.

A note on this clonotype: The junction differs from germline at one of its ends, possibly a read error. The J gene is TRBJ1-2, the V gene TRBV6-1; D might be TRBD1 (5 bases). CDR3 length equals 16 residues. CDR1 MNHNS and CDR2 SASEGT come from the germline V gene. Here the CDR3 reads CASREGNQGDGYGYTF. CDR3 bases: TGTGCCAGCAGGGAAGGGAATCAGGGAGACGGCTATGGCTACACCTTC.

This clonotype was counted many times. The chain combines TRBV19 with TRBJ2-1, with unresolved D. Germline V gene data show CDR1 as LNHDA and CDR2 as SQIVND (reference sequence). This CDR3 contains 15 residues. V shed 3 bases and J shed 0 bases, with 9 bases lying between them. CDR3 amino acids: CASSIFQSSYNEQFF. The CDR3 coding sequence is TGTGCCAGTAGTATCTTCCAGAGCTCCTACAATGAGCAGTTCTTC.

This chain joins TRBV7-9 and TRBJ1-4; D gene unclear. CDR1 is SEHNR, CDR2 FQNEAQ, per germline (reference sequence). CDR3 size: 11 residues. V was trimmed by 1 base and J by 10 bases, leaving 4 bases between them. The CDR3 loop reads CASSLGGKLFF. In nucleotides, the CDR3 is TGTGCCAGCAGCTTAGGCGGAAAACTGTTTTTT.

About this clonotype: A clone one base away is much larger, so this may be a read error. The V call is TRBV7-8, the J call TRBJ1-5, with no clear D. There are 14 residues in the CDR3. Germline loops: CDR1 SGHVS, CDR2 FQNEAQ. The CDR3 bases are TGTGCCGGCAGCCTACCGGGATTCAATCAGCCCCGGCATTTT. It translates to CAGSLPGFNQPRHF.

This clonotype showed up many times. The chain couples TRBV20-1 to TRBJ2-2; 7 nucleotides match TRBD2. There are 13 residues in the CDR3. Germline CDR1 reads DFQATT; CDR2 reads SNEGSKA (reference sequence). J gave up 7 bases and V 5 bases, and 7 bases lay outside the gene matches. The CDR3 region is CSAPSGDRGELFF. The CDR3 nucleotides are TGCAGTGCTCCCAGCGGGGACCGCGGGGAGCTGTTTTTT.

This chain joins TRBV9 and TRBJ1-6; no definite D call. This CDR3 contains 16 residues. CDR1 and CDR2 (germline): SGDLS, YYNGEE. Trimming left V 0 bases short and J 0 bases short, with 7 bases between. CDR3 residues: CASSVDQSSYNSPLHF. Here the CDR3 DNA reads TGTGCCAGCAGCGTAGATCAGAGCTCCTATAATTCACCCCTCCACTTT.

On this clonotype: One base away lies a much larger clone, so this may be a sequencing read error. This chain connects TRBV6-2 or TRBV6-3 to TRBJ2-6; D unclear. The V end lost 5 bases, the J end lost 7 bases, and 12 bases lay between the germline ends. Germline V gives CDR1 MNHEY, CDR2 SVGEGT. The CDR3 spans 14 residues. The CDR3 sequence is CASSHIYLANVLTF. CDR3 DNA sequence: TGTGCCAGCAGTCACATTTATTTAGCCAACGTCCTGACTTTC.

This clonotype was detected many times. The rearrangement uses TRBV6-5 and TRBJ2-1; D is possibly TRBD1 or TRBD2 (6 bases each). Trimming removed 0 bases from V and 7 bases from J, with 13 bases in between. CDR1 is MNHEY, CDR2 SVGAGI, per germline. This CDR3 comprises 15 residues. In DNA, the CDR3 is TGTGCCAGCAGTTACTCGACGGGGGCTTTAAATGAGCAGTTCTTC. Translated, it gives CASSYSTGALNEQFF.

The chain recombines TRBV2 with TRBJ1-2, with D uncertain. V lost 5 bases to trimming and J lost 2 bases, with 3 bases between them. The CDR3 runs 11 residues. CDR1 and CDR2 from the germline V gene are SNHLY and FYNNEI. CDR3 sequence (DNA): TGTGCCAGCAGTCCGAACTATGGCTACACCTTC. Amino acids: CASSPNYGYTF.